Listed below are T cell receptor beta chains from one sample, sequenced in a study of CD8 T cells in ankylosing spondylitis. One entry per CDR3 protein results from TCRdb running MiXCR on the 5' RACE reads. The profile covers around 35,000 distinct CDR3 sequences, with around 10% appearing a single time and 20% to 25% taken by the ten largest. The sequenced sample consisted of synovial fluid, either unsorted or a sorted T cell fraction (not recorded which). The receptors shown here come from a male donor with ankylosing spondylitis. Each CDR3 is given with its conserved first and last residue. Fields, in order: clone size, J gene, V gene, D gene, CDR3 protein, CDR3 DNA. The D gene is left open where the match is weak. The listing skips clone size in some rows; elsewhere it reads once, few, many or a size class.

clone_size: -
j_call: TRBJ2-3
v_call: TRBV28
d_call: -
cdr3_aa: CASSTPQVTGTDTQYF
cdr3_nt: TGTGCCAGCAGTACCCCACAGGTTACGGGCACAGATACGCAGTATTTT

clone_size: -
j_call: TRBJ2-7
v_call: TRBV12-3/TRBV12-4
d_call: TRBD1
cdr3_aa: CASSFAGGSYEQYF
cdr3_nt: TGTGCCAGCAGTTTCGCAGGGGGTTCCTACGAGCAGTACTTC

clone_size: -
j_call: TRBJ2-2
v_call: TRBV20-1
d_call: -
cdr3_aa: CSARVGRGYRGTGVLFF
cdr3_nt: TGCAGTGCTAGAGTTGGTAGGGGGTATCGCGGCACCGGGGTGCTGTTTTTT

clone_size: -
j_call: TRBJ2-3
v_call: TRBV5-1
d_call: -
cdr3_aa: CASSFHPDTQYF
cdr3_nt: TGCGCCAGCAGCTTCCACCCAGATACGCAGTATTTT

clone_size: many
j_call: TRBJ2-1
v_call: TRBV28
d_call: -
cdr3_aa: CASRGRGTGSEQFF
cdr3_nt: TGTGCCAGCAGGGGACGGGGGACGGGTAGTGAGCAGTTCTTC

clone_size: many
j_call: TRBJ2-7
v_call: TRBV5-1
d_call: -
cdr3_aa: CASSLEASTDYEQYF
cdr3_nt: TGCGCCAGCAGCTTGGAGGCCAGCACCGACTACGAGCAGTACTTC

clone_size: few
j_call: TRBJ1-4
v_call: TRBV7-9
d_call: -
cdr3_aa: CASSSRGGEKLFF
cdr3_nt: TGTGCCAGCAGCTCCCGGGGGGGTGAAAAACTGTTTTTT

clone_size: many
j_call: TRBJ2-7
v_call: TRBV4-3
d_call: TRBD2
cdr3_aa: CASSQGTSDLSYEQYF
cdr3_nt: TGCGCCAGCAGCCAAGGGACTAGCGACTTATCCTACGAGCAGTACTTC

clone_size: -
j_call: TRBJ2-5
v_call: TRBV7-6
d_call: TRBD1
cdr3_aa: CASSTGTAQETQYF
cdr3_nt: TGTGCCAGCAGCACGGGGACAGCCCAAGAGACCCAGTACTTC

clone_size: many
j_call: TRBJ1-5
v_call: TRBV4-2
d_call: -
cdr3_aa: CASSPAAGANQPQHF
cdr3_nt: TGTGCCAGCAGCCCAGCGGCAGGGGCAAATCAGCCCCAGCATTTT

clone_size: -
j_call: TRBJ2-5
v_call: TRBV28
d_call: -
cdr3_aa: CASSVGPGAGPQETQYF
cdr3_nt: TGTGCCAGCAGTGTGGGGCCGGGGGCGGGCCCACAAGAGACCCAGTACTTC

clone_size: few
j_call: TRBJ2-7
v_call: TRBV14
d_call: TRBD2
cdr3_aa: CASSPLAGVIYEQYF
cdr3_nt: TGTGCCAGCAGCCCTCTAGCGGGAGTGATCTACGAGCAGTACTTC

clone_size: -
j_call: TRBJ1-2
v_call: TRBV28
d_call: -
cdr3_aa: CASSFRGGTYGYTF
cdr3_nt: TGTGCCAGCAGTTTTCGGGGAGGAACGTATGGCTACACCTTC

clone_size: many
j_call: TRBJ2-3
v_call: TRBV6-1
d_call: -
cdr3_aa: CASSEALLEADTQYF
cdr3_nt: TGTGCCAGCAGTGAAGCGCTTCTTGAGGCAGATACGCAGTATTTT

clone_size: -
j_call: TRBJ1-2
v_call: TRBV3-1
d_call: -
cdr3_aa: CASSQNAGDYGYTF
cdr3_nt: TGTGCCAGCAGCCAAAATGCAGGGGACTATGGCTACACCTTC